This TCR beta chain originates from a study of glioma-infiltrating T cells after dendritic cell vaccination. For the study at large: Treatment, given 2003 to 2012, was autologous tumor lysate-pulsed dendritic cell vaccination.

Time point indicated: after dendritic cell vaccination, including at tumor progression/relapse. Patients had residual fresh-frozen tumor tissue and more than two years of survival data. Using immunoSEQ multiplex PCR, the repertoire was profiled, and TCRdb retains in-frame clones only, with some absent. Of some 58,000 clones in the sample, 85% are singletons; the top ten hold about 8.1%. The sequences come from blood, collected after dendritic cell vaccination. The clonotype was recovered from a human donor with glioblastoma.

The CDR3 region is CSVREGTDTQYF. CDR3 in DNA: TGCAGCGTACGAGAGGGCACAGATACGCAGTATTTT. The rearrangement uses TRBV29-1 and TRBJ2-3; D remains unclear. V gave up 6 bases and J gave up 1 base, with 8 bases separating them. This CDR3 is built from 12 residues. Germline CDR1 SQVTM, CDR2 ANQGSEA.